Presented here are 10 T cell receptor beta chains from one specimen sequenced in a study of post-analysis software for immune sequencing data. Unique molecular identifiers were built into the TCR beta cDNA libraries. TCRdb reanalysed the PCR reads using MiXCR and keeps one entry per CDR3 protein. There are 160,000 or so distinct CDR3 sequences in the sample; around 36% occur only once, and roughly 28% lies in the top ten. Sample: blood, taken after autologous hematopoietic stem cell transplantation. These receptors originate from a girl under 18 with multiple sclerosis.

CDR3 coding DNA: TGTGCCAGCAGCTTAGGGACAGGGTTCGTAGAGACCCAGTACTTC. Translation: CASSLGTGFVETQYF. The chain uses TRBV7-8 and TRBJ2-5; 8 nucleotides align to TRBD1. Germline loops: CDR1 SGHVS, CDR2 FQNEAQ. The CDR3 is 15 residues long. V gave up 1 base and J gave up 4 bases; unmatched junction bases: 5. Variable domain in full (rest from reference TRBV7-8 and TRBJ2-5): GAGVSQSPRYKVAKRGQDVALRCDPISGHVSLFWYQQALGQGPEFLTYFQNEAQLDKSGLPSDRFFAERPEGSVSTLKIQRTQQEDSAVYLCASSLGTGFVETQYFGPGTRLLVL.

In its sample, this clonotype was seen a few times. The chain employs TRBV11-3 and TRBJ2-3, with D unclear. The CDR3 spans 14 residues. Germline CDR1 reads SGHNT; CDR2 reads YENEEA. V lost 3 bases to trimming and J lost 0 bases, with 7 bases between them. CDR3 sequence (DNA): TGTGCCAGCAGCTTTGGTGTAAGCACAGATACGCAGTATTTT. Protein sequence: CASSFGVSTDTQYF. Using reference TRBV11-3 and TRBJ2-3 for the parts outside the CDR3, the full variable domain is EAGVVQSPRYKIIEKKQPVAFWCNPISGHNTLYWYLQNLGQGPELLIRYENEEAVDDSQLPKDRFSAERLKGVDSTLKIQPAELGDSAVYLCASSFGVSTDTQYFGPGTRLTVL.

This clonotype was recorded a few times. In nucleotides, the CDR3 is TGTGCCAGCAGTGCGGGGACAGGGGAGCAAGCCTACGAGCAGTACTTC. It yields the protein CASSAGTGEQAYEQYF. The chain joins TRBV25-1 to TRBJ2-7, with 10 positions matching TRBD1. This CDR3 is 16 amino acids long. The germline V gene has CDR1 MGHDK and CDR2 SYGVNS. V lost 4 bases, J lost 2 bases, and 8 bases stayed unmatched.

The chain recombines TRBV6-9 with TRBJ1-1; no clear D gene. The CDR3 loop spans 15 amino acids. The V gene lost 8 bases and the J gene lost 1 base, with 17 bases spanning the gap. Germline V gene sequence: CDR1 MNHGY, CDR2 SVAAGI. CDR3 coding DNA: TGTGCCAGCCGATACAGACTAACTGGGAACACTGAAGCTTTCTTT. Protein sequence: CASRYRLTGNTEAFF.

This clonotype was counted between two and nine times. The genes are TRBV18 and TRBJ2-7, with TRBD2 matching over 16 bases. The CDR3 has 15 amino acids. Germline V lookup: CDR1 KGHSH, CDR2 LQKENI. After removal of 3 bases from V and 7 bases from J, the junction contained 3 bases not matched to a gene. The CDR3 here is CASSPGLAGGLEQYF. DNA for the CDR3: TGTGCCAGCTCACCGGGACTAGCGGGAGGGTTGGAGCAGTACTTC.

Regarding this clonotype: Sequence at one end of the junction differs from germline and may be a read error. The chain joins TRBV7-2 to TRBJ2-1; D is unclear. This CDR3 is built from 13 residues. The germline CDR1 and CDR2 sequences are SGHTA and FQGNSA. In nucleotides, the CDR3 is TGTGCCAGCAGCTTAGGTGGGGATCCGGAGCTGTTCTTC. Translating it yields CASSLGGDPELFF.

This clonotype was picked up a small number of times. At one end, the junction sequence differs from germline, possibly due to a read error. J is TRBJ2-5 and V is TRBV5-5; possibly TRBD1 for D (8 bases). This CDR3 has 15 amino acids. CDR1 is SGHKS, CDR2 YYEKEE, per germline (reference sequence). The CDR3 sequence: CTSSLPTGGGETQYF. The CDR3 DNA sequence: TGTACCAGCAGCTTGCCCACAGGGGGAGGGGAGACCCAGTACTTC.

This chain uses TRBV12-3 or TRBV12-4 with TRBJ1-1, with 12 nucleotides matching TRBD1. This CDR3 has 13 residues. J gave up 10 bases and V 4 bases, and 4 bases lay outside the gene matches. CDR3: CASSSRDRGRAFF. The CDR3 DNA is TGTGCCAGCAGTTCCCGGGACAGGGGGCGAGCTTTCTTT.

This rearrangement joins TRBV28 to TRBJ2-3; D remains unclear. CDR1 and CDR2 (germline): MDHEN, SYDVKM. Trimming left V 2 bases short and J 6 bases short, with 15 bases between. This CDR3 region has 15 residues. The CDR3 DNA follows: TGTGCCAGCAGTTTAAGGATCCGTCCCCCGGATACGCAGTATTTT. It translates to CASSLRIRPPDTQYF.

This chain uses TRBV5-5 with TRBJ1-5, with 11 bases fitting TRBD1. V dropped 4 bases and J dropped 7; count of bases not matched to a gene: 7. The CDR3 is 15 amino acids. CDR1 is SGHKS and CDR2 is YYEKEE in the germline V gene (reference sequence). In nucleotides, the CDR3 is TGTGCCAGCAGCGTAGGGGACAGGGGGTTACAGCCCCAGCATTTT. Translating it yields CASSVGDRGLQPQHF.